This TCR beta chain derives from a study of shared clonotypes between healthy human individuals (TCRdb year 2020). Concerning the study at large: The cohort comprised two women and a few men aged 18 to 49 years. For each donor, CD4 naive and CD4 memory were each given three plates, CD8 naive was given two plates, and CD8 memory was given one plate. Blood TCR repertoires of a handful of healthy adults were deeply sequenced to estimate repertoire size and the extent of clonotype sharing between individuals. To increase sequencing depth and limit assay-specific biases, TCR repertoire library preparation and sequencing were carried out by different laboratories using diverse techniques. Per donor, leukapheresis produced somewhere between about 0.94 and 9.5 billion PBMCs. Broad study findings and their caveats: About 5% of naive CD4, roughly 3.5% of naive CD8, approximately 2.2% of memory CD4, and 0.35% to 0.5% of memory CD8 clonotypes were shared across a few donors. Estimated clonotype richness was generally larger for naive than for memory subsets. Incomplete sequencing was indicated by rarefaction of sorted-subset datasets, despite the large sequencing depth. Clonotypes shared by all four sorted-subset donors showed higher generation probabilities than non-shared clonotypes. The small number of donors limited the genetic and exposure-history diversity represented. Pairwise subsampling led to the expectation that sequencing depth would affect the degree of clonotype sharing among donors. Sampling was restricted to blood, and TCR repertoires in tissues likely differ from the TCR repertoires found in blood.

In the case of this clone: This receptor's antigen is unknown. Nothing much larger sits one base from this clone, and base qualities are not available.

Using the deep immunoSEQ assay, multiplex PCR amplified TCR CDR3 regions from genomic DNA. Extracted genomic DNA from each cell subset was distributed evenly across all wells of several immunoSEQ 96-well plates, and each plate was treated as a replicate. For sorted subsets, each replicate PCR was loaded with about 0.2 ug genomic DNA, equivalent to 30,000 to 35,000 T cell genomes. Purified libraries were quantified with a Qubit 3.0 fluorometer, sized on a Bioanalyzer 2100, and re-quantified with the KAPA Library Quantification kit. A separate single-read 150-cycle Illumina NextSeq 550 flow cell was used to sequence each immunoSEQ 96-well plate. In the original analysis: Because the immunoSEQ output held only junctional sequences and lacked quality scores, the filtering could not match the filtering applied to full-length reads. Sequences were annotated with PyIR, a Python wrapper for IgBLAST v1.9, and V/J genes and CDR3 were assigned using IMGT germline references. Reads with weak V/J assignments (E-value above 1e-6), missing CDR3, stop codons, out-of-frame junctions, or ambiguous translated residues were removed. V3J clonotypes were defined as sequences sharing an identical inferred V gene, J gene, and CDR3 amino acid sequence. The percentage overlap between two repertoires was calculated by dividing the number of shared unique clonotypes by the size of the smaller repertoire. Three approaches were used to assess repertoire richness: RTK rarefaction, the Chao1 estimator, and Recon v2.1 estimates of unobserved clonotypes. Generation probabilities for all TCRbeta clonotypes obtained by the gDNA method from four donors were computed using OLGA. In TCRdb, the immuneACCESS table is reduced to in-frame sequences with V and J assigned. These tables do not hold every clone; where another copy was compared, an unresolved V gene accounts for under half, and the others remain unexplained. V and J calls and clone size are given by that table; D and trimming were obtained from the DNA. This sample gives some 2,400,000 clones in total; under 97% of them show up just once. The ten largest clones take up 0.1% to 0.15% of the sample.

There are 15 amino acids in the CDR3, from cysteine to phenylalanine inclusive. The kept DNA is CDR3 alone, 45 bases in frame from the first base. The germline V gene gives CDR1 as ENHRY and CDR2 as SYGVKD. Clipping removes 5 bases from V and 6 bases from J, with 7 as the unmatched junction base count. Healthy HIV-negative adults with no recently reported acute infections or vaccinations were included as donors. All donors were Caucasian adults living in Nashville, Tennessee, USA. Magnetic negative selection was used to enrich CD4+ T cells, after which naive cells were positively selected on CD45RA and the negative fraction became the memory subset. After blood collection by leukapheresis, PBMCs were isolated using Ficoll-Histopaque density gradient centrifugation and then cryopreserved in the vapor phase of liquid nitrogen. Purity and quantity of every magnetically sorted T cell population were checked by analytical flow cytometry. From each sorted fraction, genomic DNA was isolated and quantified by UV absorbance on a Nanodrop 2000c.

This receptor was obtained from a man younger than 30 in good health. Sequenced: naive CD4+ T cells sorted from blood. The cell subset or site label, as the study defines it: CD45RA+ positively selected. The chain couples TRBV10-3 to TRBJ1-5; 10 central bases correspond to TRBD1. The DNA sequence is TGTGCCATCAGTCCCGGGACAGGGGTTGCTCAGCCCCAGCATTTT. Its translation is CAISPGTGVAQPQHF.